These 4 T cell receptor beta chains originate from one sample sequenced in a study of T cell changes during pregnancy in multiple sclerosis. Sequenced by immunoSEQ multiplex PCR; TCRdb stores in-frame clones only, minus some. The sample includes 73,000 or so clones, about 89% of them seen just once. The source was peripheral blood, collected in the second trimester of pregnancy. These receptors originate from a female donor with multiple sclerosis, enrolled in a pregnancy study.

This chain connects TRBV7-9 to TRBJ1-1, with D possibly matching TRBD1 (6 bases). Germline assignment: CDR1 SEHNR and CDR2 FQNEAQ (reference sequence). The CDR3 is 12 amino acids. V was clipped by 6 bases and J by 3 bases, with 8 bases between them. CDR3 DNA sequence: TGTGCCAGCAGTCAGGGGTACACTGAAGCTTTCTTT. Its protein is CASSQGYTEAFF.

The chain combines TRBV6-5 with TRBJ2-1; no firm D call. The CDR3 covers 11 residues. V dropped 2 bases and J dropped 8 bases, with 4 bases sitting between them. In germline, CDR1 is MNHEY, CDR2 SVGAGI. CDR3 DNA: TGTGCCAGCAGTTACGGGCATGAGCAGTTCTTC. Its translation is CASSYGHEQFF.

V gene TRBV5-5 combines with J gene TRBJ2-7; D gene unclear. Germline values: CDR1 SGHKS, CDR2 YYEKEE (reference sequence). Trimming took off 1 base at V and 2 bases at J, with 13 bases between the two ends. This CDR3 contains 15 residues. The CDR3: CASSLLERRTYEQYF. The DNA for the CDR3 is TGTGCCAGCAGCTTGTTGGAAAGGAGAACCTACGAGCAGTACTTC.

The rearrangement joins TRBV19 to TRBJ2-1; D perhaps matches TRBD1 (6 bases). Germline lookup yields CDR1 LNHDA and CDR2 SQIVND (reference sequence). The CDR3 is made up of 14 amino acids. V was cut by 5 bases and J by 4 bases, with 12 bases left in between. The CDR3 protein is CASSLRTAYNEQFF. For the CDR3, the DNA is TGTGCCAGTAGTTTGAGGACAGCTTACAATGAGCAGTTCTTC. The full variable domain, its missing parts supplied by reference TRBV19 and TRBJ2-1, is DGGITQSPKYLFRKEGQNVTLSCEQNLNHDAMYWYRQDPGQGLRLIYYSQIVNDFQKGDIAEGYSVSREKKESFPLTVTSAQKNPTAFYLCASSLRTAYNEQFFGPGTRLTVL.